The sequence of this T cell receptor beta chain was determined in a study of T cells in Graves' hyperthyroidism and ophthalmopathy. Study details: Peripheral blood collection took place at initial diagnosis, before any treatment. Findings and limits, study-wide: A median about 7 months before onset, the model predicted ophthalmopathy. Expanded thyroid clonotypes (above 0.001) were mostly also found in blood.

It was RNA transcripts that yielded the amplified TCR beta CDR3 regions. RT-PCR in the first round (using the HTBI primer set) targeted the TCR CDR3. One entry per CDR3 protein, called by TCRdb with MiXCR from the multiplex PCR reads. The sample carries a few hundred thousand distinct CDR3 sequences, about a fifth recorded once. This clonotype was seen repeatedly, ten times or more. The antigen remains undetermined. Extraction of PBMCs used 7.5 to 10 ml of fresh peripheral blood. The CDR3 totals 13 residues. Germline V lookup: CDR1 MDHEN, CDR2 SYDVKM. The V end was cut by 7 bases, the J end by 1 base, with 10 bases between.

Sequenced input: blood. V usage is TRBV28 and J usage is TRBJ1-1; D is unresolved. This clonotype was obtained from a man between 18 and 29 years old with Graves' hyperthyroidism. Here the CDR3 DNA reads TGTGCCAGCATCCCAGGAGGGAACACTGAAGCTTTCTTT. It encodes CASIPGGNTEAFF.